This T cell receptor (beta chain) is from a study of blood T cells in healthy people across ages. Study information: About one barcoded TCR beta cDNA was captured per two T cells.

Combining a sample-barcoded 5' primer with a J-beta primer mix, a second PCR ran for about 7 to 11 cycles. A single record per CDR3 protein comes from TCRdb applying MiXCR to the 5' RACE reads. The table lists about 650,000 distinct CDR3 sequences, about 32% of them singletons. In the case of this clonotype: Its specificity is not known.

Trimming removed 6 bases from V and 6 bases from J; junction bases left unmatched: 8. CDR1 DFQATT and CDR2 SNEGSKA come from the germline V gene (reference sequence). The CDR3 runs to 13 residues. Broader study findings: A conclusive naive versus antigen-experienced comparison was prevented by the unsorted PBMCs. Higher diversity, along with more naive CD4+ cells, distinguished long-lived donors from aged donors.

Sequencing was carried out using blood. The clonotype originates from a woman of 80 years or more in good health. V is TRBV20-1 and J is TRBJ1-2; 9 bases are shared with TRBD1. The CDR3 DNA follows: TGCAGTGCGACACCGGGACAGGGTCATGGCTACACCTTC. Its translation: CSATPGQGHGYTF.